This T cell receptor (beta chain) was sequenced for a study of blood T cells in healthy people across ages. Primers used in a second PCR of about 6 to 11 cycles were a sample-barcoded 5' primer and a J-beta primer mix. TCRdb independently ran MiXCR on the 5' RACE reads; one entry per CDR3 protein. The data contain 600,000 to 900,000 distinct CDR3 sequences, 20% to 30% of them singletons. General study results and limits: Calculation of diversity from one million T cells yielded estimates considered to be underestimates.

Healthy Caucasian individuals from Russia aged 6 to 90 served as donors. Every participating donor contributed about 10 milliliters of peripheral blood through a draw. This clonotype has more than one count but fewer than ten. What it binds is unknown. This CDR3 has 19 amino acids. The V segment lost 4 bases and the J segment 0 bases; nucleotides outside the gene matches: 15. Germline CDR1 SEHNR, CDR2 FQNEAQ (reference sequence). These records were also assigned to another study, of T cells of mothers and their children. Per that study: Per child, 2.8 million or so TCR beta CDR3 reads were obtained, against over 9 million per mother.

The J gene is TRBJ1-1, the V gene TRBV7-9; 9 nucleotides line up with TRBD1. Sequencing was done on a sample of blood. The source is a boy between 5 and 17 years old in good health. The CDR3 reads CASSSPLHRTGVLNTEAFF. In DNA form, the CDR3 reads TGTGCCAGCAGCTCTCCCTTACATCGGACAGGGGTTTTGAACACTGAAGCTTTCTTT.